The present TCR beta chain was sequenced within a study of early T cells in non-severe SARS-CoV-2 infection (dated by TCRdb to about 2021). A note on the overall study: Because TCR sequencing was done on bulk RNA from unsorted whole blood, the alpha and beta chains could not be paired. On the study overall, not on this receptor specifically: Matching against VDJdb was skewed toward anti-spike CD8 responses, likely underestimated virus-specific expansions, and missed private and CD4 specificities.

The method behind the library was 5' RACE. The instrument given in TCRdb is NextSeq 500. To correct for sequencing error and PCR bias, the TCR library protocol tagged individual cDNA molecules with unique molecular identifiers. Both TCR alpha and beta chains were sequenced, and tight co-correlation was observed between alpha and beta sequence abundances in each sample. The authors' pipeline ran thus. V gene, J gene and CDR3 annotation of TCR sequences was performed with Decombinator V4. TCRs were defined as expanded if a significant change between any two time points was detected under a Poisson model with p below 0.0001. TCR abundances were normalised to the total number of TCRs sequenced per sample and were expressed as counts per million. MAIT TCRs were defined by TRAV1-2 paired with TRAJ12, TRAJ20 or TRAJ33, and iNKT TCRs by TRAV10 paired with TRAJ18. A search of VDJdb, accessed on 1 November 2021, was run for TCRs annotated to CMV, EBV and SARS-CoV-2, with TCRs annotated for multiple antigens excluded. Using fastp trimming at Q25 and MiXCR clonotype assembly, TCRdb reanalyzed the public sequencing data and kept in-frame beta chains. Each CDR3 protein gets just one entry, which takes the most common genes and DNA from the rows behind it. The V and J calls come from TCRdb's annotation, not from the publication. Counted in this sample were some 70,000 distinct CDR3 sequences; about 4.9% of them appeared once. 4% to 5% of the sample lies in the top ten.

A case-control design nested within a healthcare worker cohort in London, UK, was used, with weekly nasopharyngeal swab PCR tests and blood sampling performed. Healthcare workers were recruited between 23 and 31 March 2020, during the week of the UK lockdown, and were followed weekly for up to roughly 15 weeks. This clonotype was seen only a few times. Its cognate antigen has yet to be identified. Per-base qualities were not stored, and no clone one base away is much larger. CDR1 and CDR2 are read off the germline V gene as SQVTM and ANQGSEA. Taken from cysteine to phenylalanine, the CDR3 has 11 residues. CDR3 DNA is the only sequence kept; it has 33 bases, read in frame from the first base. V is shortened by 8 bases, J by 5 bases, and the region joining them spans 10 bases.

The sequence came from an adult who was a healthcare worker with PCR-confirmed SARS-CoV-2 infection or an uninfected control (not recorded which). The chain is assembled from TRBV29-1 and TRBJ2-1, with TRBD1 tentatively as D gene (6 bases match). Material: whole blood. The CDR3 reads as follows: CSPYRDNEQFF. The DNA sequence reads TGCAGCCCGTACAGGGACAATGAGCAGTTCTTC.